Below, one T cell receptor beta chain is given with its context. This clonotype is labeled medium-sized (0.01 to 0.1%). There is no known antigen for this receptor. No per-base quality is available; no much larger clone lies one base away. This specimen comes from a study of regulatory T cells after allogeneic stem cell transplantation listed by TCRdb under 2018. The study in broad terms: Each patient's group depended on whether acute graft-versus-host disease developed within 100 days after stem cell transplantation. Fluorescence-activated cell sorting was used to isolate CD4+CD25+CD127- regulatory T cells from patient PBMCs. The study compared the regulatory T-cell TCR repertoire after allogeneic stem cell transplantation between patients with and without acute graft-versus-host disease. Conventional CD4+ T cells defined as CD4+CD25+/-CD127+ were also sorted and TCR-sequenced for comparison in the study.

What this sample's time point label stands for: 30 days after allogeneic hematopoietic stem cell transplantation. At 30 days after allogeneic hematopoietic stem cell transplantation, peripheral blood mononuclear cells were collected from the patients. V is shortened by 0 bases, J by 12 bases, and the region joining them spans 15 bases. From its cysteine to its phenylalanine, the CDR3 spans 13 amino acids. The entry retains the CDR3 DNA only, 39 bases that are in frame from base 1. In the germline V gene (reference sequence), CDR1 corresponds to DFQATT and CDR2 to SNEGSKA. Sequencing used an Illumina MiSeq. Reverse transcription of RNA was performed with the SMARTer RACE cDNA Amplification kit, after which the TCR beta CDR3 region was amplified. RNA from sorted cells was extracted with the RNeasy Mini Kit. Illumina paired-end sequencing was applied to the TCR beta amplicons. Regarding the original processing steps: MiXCR, VDJtools and the tcR R package were the tools used to analyze the TCR repertoire. The inverse Simpson index served to quantify diversity, and clones were sorted into rare, small, medium or expanded bins based on their proportion of the repertoire. Through fastp at Q25 and MiXCR, TCRdb rebuilt clones from the public reads, retaining in-frame beta chains. One record per CDR3 amino acid sequence lists the most common genes and DNA. It is TCRdb's table, rather than the study itself, that gives the V and J calls and clone size. Recorded for this sample are more than 850 distinct CDR3 sequences; around a sixth of them occurred a single time. Roughly an eighth of the sample rests with the top ten.

What the research found in general, with its limitations: No regulatory T-cell clones were found to be shared by all patients, and no significant correlation was observed between sorted cell numbers and the inverse Simpson index. In non-GvHD patients, the top 10 regulatory T-cell clones took up a significantly larger share of the repertoire, which suggests that presumably allo-specific protective clones had expanded. A less diverse, more focused regulatory T-cell TCR repertoire was observed in patients without graft-versus-host disease than in patients with the disease. Because of the small patient sample size, validation of the findings in a larger cohort was required. Conventional CD4+ T-cell repertoire diversity did not differ significantly between patients with and without graft-versus-host disease.

This sequence was found in a human patient who had an allogeneic stem cell transplant, so the T cells may come from the graft donor. Recombination joined TRBV20-1 with TRBJ2-4; the D call could be TRBD1 or TRBD2, with each sharing 5 bases. The sequencing here drew on sorted CD4+ T cells from blood (whether regulatory or conventional is not recorded), taken 30 days after allogeneic stem cell transplant. The nucleotides read TGCAGTGCTAGAGATCTAGCCCCGGGACCTCAGTACTTC. The translation is CSARDLAPGPQYF.